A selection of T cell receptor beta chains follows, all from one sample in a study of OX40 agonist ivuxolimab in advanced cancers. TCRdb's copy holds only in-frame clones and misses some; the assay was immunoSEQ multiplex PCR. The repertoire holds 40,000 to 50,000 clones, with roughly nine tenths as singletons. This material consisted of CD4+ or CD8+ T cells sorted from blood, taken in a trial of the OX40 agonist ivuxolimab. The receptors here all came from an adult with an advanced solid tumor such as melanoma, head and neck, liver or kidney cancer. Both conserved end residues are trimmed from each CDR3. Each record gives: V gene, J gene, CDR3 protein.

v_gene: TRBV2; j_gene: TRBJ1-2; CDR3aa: ASSEQGGYT
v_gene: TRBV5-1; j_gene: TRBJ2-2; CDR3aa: ASSSTWGGTGELF
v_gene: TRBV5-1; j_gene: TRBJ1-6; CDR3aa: ASSLDSGDSPLH
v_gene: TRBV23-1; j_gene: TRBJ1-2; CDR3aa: ASSHVAYRGPDYSYGYT
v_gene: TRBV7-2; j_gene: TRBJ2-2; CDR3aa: ASSLGGVSGELF
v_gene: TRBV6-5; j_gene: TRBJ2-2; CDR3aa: ASIERATGELF
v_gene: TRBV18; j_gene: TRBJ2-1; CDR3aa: ASSPRNEQF
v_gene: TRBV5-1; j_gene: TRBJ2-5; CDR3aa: ASSFYGGVEETQY
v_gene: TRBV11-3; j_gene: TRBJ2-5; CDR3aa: ASTRRTGGQETQY
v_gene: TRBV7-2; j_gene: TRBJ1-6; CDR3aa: ASSLVAGSGHSPLH
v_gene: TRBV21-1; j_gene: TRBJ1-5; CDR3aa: ASGLIDRYSNQPQH
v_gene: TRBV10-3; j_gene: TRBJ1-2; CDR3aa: AISASGDEGYGYT
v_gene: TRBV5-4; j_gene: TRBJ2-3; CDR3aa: ASSLGLSGSGDTQY
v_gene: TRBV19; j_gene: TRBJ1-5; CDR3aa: ASSMQGAGNQPQH
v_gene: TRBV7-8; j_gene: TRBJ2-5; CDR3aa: ASSLASGGKPRETQY
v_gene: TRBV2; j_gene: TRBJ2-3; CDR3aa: ASSEWADTQY
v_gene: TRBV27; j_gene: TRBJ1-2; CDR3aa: ASSQRAWDGDNYGYT
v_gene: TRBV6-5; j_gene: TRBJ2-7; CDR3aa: ASSYSFGGTYEQY
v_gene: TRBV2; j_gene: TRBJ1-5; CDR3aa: ASSEAWGNRGRPQH
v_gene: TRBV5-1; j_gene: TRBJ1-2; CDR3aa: ASSSAGGRNYGYT
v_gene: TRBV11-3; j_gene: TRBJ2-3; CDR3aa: ASSLTQGSDTQY
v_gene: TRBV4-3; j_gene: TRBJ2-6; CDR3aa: ASSQDQAGLSGANVLT